The entry that follows covers one T cell receptor (beta chain) sequence. This clone has a single count. Its antigen is unknown. Per-base quality was not reported, and no clone a single base away is much larger than it. In total, approximately 700 healthy bone marrow donors made up the cohort. At the time of sampling, all cohort members were nominally healthy, though unrecorded immune exposures were likely present. The donor tested CMV seronegative, placing the donor among the roughly 340 seronegative members of the cohort. Each donor provided a peripheral blood sample, and peripheral blood mononuclear cells were used for TCR beta sequencing. The Qiagen DNeasy Blood Extraction Kit was used to extract genomic DNA from the blood cell samples. Library method: the immunoSEQ multiplex PCR assay. For the multiplex PCR, a mixture combining 60 forward primers for TCR Vbeta segments and 13 reverse primers for TCR Jbeta segments was used. A multiplex PCR assay on genomic DNA amplified the CDR3 region of rearranged TCR beta genes. The amplified TCR beta libraries were sequenced on the Illumina HiSeq System as 87-base-pair reads. Processing in the source paper ran as follows. A later analysis counted about 80 million unique TCR beta chains across the 666 repertoires, and around 12 million of these chains were shared by at least two donors. To remove PCR and sequencing errors, raw reads were error-corrected and collapsed into unique sequences using a nearest-neighbor algorithm that merged closely related sequences. CDR3 sequences were aligned to IMGT reference sequences to assign V, D and J gene segments. For a sequence to be retained, at least a six-nucleotide match to both a V gene segment and a J gene segment was required. A rearrangement was called productive if the CDR3 had no stop codons and remained in frame with V and J, and every other rearrangement was called non-productive. Following IMGT convention, CDR3 was defined as the stretch from the second conserved V-encoded cysteine to the conserved J-encoded phenylalanine. Sequences without an unambiguous match to a single V gene segment were excluded from the earlier analysis of 450 to 650 of the donors. An earlier analysis of around 600 of the donors classified V segments as functional when productive rearrangements were above 56.7% and as segregating when the standard deviation between donors was above 5%. To diagnose cytomegalovirus status from the catalog of TCR beta chain sequences, a statistical classification framework was built. In a later analysis, TCR nucleotide sequences were compared against IMGT/GENE-DB human TR gene sequences so that V and J genes could be assigned. A later analysis assigned CDR3 sequences and most-parsimonious VDJ recombination scenarios with the TCRdist pipeline. In a later analysis, each TCR beta chain was defined by its CDR3 amino acid sequence together with its V-gene family, and reads without a unique V-gene family were excluded. To address suspected cross-contamination and a sequencing artifact, a later analysis removed several hundred highly shared, low-generation-probability nucleotide sequences. In a later analysis, a clonal expansion index for each public chain was calculated from normalized within-repertoire ranks of inferred template counts. Generation probabilities in a later analysis came from a VDJ recombination model fitted to out-of-frame rearrangements, and those results were checked against IGoR. A later analysis scored TCR-TCR, TCR-HLA and TCR-CMV co-occurrence with hypergeometric tests, applying a repertoire-size bias correction to TCR pairs. False discovery rates were estimated in a later analysis by permuting HLA or CMV assignments 20 times. In a later analysis, co-occurring TCRs were grouped with DBSCAN, and TCRdist sequence similarity was added when clustering was performed within HLA-allele-positive subsets. Co-occurrence clustering excluded repertoires with fewer than 30,000 or more than 120,000 public chains, plus five with anomalous nucleotide sharing. TCRdb took this table from immuneACCESS and kept in-frame rearrangements with V and J called. Such tables lack part of the clones; where checked against another copy, unresolved V genes explain under half of the gap, and the rest is unexplained. V, J and clone size are those of that table, while D and trimming were read from the DNA. The sample records approximately 170,000 clones, around 78% of which are singletons. The biggest ten clones account for 1% of the sample.

The record originates from a study of cytomegalovirus exposure and HLA in healthy donors (TCRdb year 2017). In terms of the full investigation: An earlier analysis of 587 of the donors reported approximately 290 Gb of sequence data and 117 million unique TCR beta sequences from roughly 180 million T cells. Roughly 320 gigabases of sequencing data and around 85 million unique TCR sequences made up an early release that covered about 640 HLA-typed donors. The genetic ancestry cluster associated with self-reported Caucasian donors included about four fifths of the roughly 400 genotyped donors. The study aimed to test whether signatures of past pathogen exposure could be identified by cataloging public T cell receptors. The study used immunosequencing to profile the T cell repertoires of 666 subjects and linked those repertoires to cytomegalovirus serostatus. Besides the first cohort of about 730 subjects, a separate validation cohort made up of 120 or so different subjects was used. The study combined high-throughput TCR immunosequencing, statistical association of individual TCRs with disease status, and machine learning to predict cytomegalovirus infection status. In a later analysis, previously published TCR beta repertoires from roughly 710 donors were re-analyzed and high-resolution HLA genotyping was added so that TCR occurrence patterns could be studied. Rather than using new phenotypic data, the later analysis identified candidate immune exposures from TCR beta sequences and from how often those sequences occurred across donors. In an earlier analysis of roughly 540 of the donors, high-throughput TCR beta sequencing was used to judge whether each TCR beta V gene segment behaved as functional or pseudogenic. Donor age, sex, ethnicity and CMV serostatus were collected together with the repertoire data. A later genetic analysis took genome-wide SNP genotypes for about three fifths of the 666 donors and used that subset as a discovery cohort. All discovery cohort repertoires had been generated using a single sequencing platform. Class I and class II HLA loci were covered by the typing at four-digit resolution. The number of typed donors differed by locus: roughly 629-640 for A, B, C, DRB1 and DQB1; approximately 520 for DQA1; 606 for DPA1; and roughly 490 for DPB1. Because of strong linkage in the cohort, five DR-DQ haplotypes were treated as single units for association and clustering. On average, over 200,000 unique TCR beta nucleotide sequences were sequenced per donor among more than 350 genotyped donors of the cohort, with roughly 18% of those sequences being non-productive.

According to the germline V gene, CDR1 reads SGDLS and CDR2 reads YYNGEE. The CDR3 starts with the cysteine, ends with the phenylalanine, and has 12 residues. Just the 36-base CDR3 DNA is kept, in frame starting at base 1. The V end loses 4 bases and the J end loses 3 bases, and a stretch of 4 bases separates them. The research as a whole found: In a later analysis, HLA-associated TCR beta chains showed more clonal expansion and lower generation probabilities than non-associated chains that were equally common. When HLA alleles, especially DR and DQ, strongly co-occurred, TCR associations were difficult to assign to individual alleles. Because the 87-base-pair reads could not distinguish some IMGT-functional V segments, including TRBV6-2 and TRBV6-3, those segments were excluded. At a false discovery rate of 0.05, a later analysis linked about 17,000 TCR beta sequences to specific HLA alleles. The classifier was reported to diagnose cytomegalovirus status with high specificity and sensitivity in both the original cohort and the validation cohort. An association between a missense DCLRE1C variant and V-gene and J-gene trimming of TCR beta chains was found in a later genetic analysis and replicated in an independent cohort. Several of the top co-occurrence clusters appeared to be linked to parvovirus B19, influenza, CMV and Epstein-Barr virus, according to a later analysis. Most TCR sequences were seen in very few donors, while some public TCRs were found in many individuals. A cluster of highly shared sequence variants was judged likely to be a technical artifact of the sequencing pipeline. Linkage disequilibrium might explain the correlated functional status among segregating V segments, but an unknown experimental factor could not be ruled out. Three of the identified cytomegalovirus-associated TCR beta chains were confirmed in vitro to be specific for cytomegalovirus antigens. HLA typing was unavailable for some donors at each locus, so association tests used only the typed subset. Immune exposure information for the cohort was limited to CMV serostatus. The study listed 164 TCR beta chains as associated with cytomegalovirus. The cohort was sequenced for TCR beta chains only, and without alpha or paired-chain data the features that could be detected were limited. In a later analysis, TCR association rates were found to vary across HLA loci, with the most associated TCRs seen for DRB1 alleles and the fewest for HLA-C alleles. In an earlier analysis of some 500 of the donors, most TCR beta V segments appeared in productive rearrangements about 90% or about 30% of the time, broadly matching IMGT annotations. A later genetic analysis reported fewer N-insertions in productive TCRs among donors in an Asian-associated ancestry cluster than the roughly 620-donor mean. Most CMV-associated TCR beta chains appeared to be HLA-restricted in a later analysis, and the HLA associations seemed to be driven largely by CMV exposure. The presence/absence analyses assumed that sequencing depth was roughly uniform across donors, and that assumption may not be true. A further reported finding was that TCR beta sequences accurately predicted the HLA-A and HLA-B alleles for most subjects in the first cohort. According to the authors, the approach could potentially be generalized to other disease states and immunological phenotypes. Because counts were too low, about 15 rarely observed V segments, including chromosome 9 orphons, were left out of the earlier analysis of approximately 500 of the donors.

This receptor was taken from a woman aged 40 to 55 in good health and CMV-seronegative. This chain joins TRBV9 to TRBJ2-2, with an unclear D gene assignment. The sample comprised PBMCs. This receptor carries the CDR3 CASSYDTGELFF. The sequenced DNA: TGTGCCAGCAGCTATGACACCGGGGAGCTGTTTTTT.